This T cell receptor (beta chain) emerged from a study of T cell repertoires in cytomegalovirus infection. In this sample, this clonotype turned up many times. TCRdb reprocessed the reads via MiXCR and lists one record per CDR3 protein. The sample carries 290,000 or so distinct CDR3 sequences, roughly 23% recorded once. With 5 bases removed from V and 4 bases from J, the gap between germline ends came to 14 bases. The CDR3 length is 14 residues. Germline loops: CDR1 SGHTA, CDR2 FQGTGA. This chain links TRBV7-3 with TRBJ1-1; no reliable D call. The receptor's source is a human donor in good health (CMV status not recorded). Some clones in this sample may be carry-over from other donors' samples. Sequenced input: PBMCs. CDR3 DNA: TGTGCCAGCAGCCCCGGAGGGTGGGGCACTGAAGCTTTCTTT. This translates into CASSPGGWGTEAFF.